Each of the 10 T cell receptor beta chains below was sequenced from the same sample in a study of immune cell composition in non-small cell lung cancer. Libraries were prepared by immunoSEQ multiplex PCR; TCRdb keeps only in-frame clonotypes and omits some of them. Of about 4,900 clones detected, over 55% appear once; the ten largest clones hold 11% to 15%. Normal lung sampling was at least 3 cm from the tumour, as distant as possible. The sample comprised non-adjacent lung tissue. The receptor source for this set is a human donor with non-small cell lung cancer.

The rearrangement uses TRBV25-1 and TRBJ1-3; unclear D gene. CDR3 length equals 14 residues. V lost 8 bases to trimming and J lost 1 base, with 12 bases between them. Germline-derived CDR1 and CDR2 are MGHDK and SYGVNS. The CDR3 nucleotides are TGTGCCAGCGGAGCGGGTAGGTCTGGAAACACCATATATTTT. Translation gives CASGAGRSGNTIYF.

In DNA, the CDR3 is TGTGCCAGCAGTCCCAGGGAAATGAACACTGAAGCTTTCTTT. The encoded protein is CASSPREMNTEAFF. The chain uses TRBV6-1 and TRBJ1-1, with D possibly TRBD1 on 5 matching bases. Trimming cost V 5 bases and J 0 bases, with 10 bases left between them. Germline CDR1 reads MNHNS; CDR2 reads SASEGT. The CDR3 length is 14 residues.

J is TRBJ2-7 and V is TRBV13; D is perhaps TRBD2 (5 bases). The germline V and J ends were trimmed by 3 bases and 0 bases, with 9 bases remaining between them. The germline V gene encodes CDR1 PRHDT and CDR2 FYEKMQ (reference sequence). The CDR3 spans 14 residues. Here the CDR3 reads CASSFSGSSYEQYF. CDR3 bases: TGTGCCAGCAGCTTCTCGGGGAGCTCCTACGAGCAGTACTTC.

The chain joins TRBV5-6 to TRBJ2-7; 11 bases line up with TRBD2. Germline V gene sequence: CDR1 SGHDT, CDR2 YYEEEE. V was pared by 4 bases and J by 0 bases, with 6 bases of the junction left unmatched. This CDR3 region has 16 residues. In nucleotides, the CDR3 is TGTGCCAGCAGCCGCAGAACTAGCGGGAGCTCCTACGAGCAGTACTTC. Translated: CASSRRTSGSSYEQYF. Drawing the rest from reference TRBV5-6 and TRBJ2-7, the complete variable domain is DAGVTQSPTHLIKTRGQQVTLRCSPKSGHDTVSWYQQALGQGPQFIFQYYEEEERQRGNFPDRFSGHQFPNYSSELNVNALLLGDSALYLCASSRRTSGSSYEQYFGPGTRLTVT.

The chain has TRBV25-1 and TRBJ1-1, with D maybe TRBD1 (6 bases). V was pared by 1 base and J by 1 base, with 13 bases between. Germline CDR1 is MGHDK and CDR2 is SYGVNS. The CDR3 length is 16 residues. Here the CDR3 reads CASSESTGTPNTEAFF. CDR3 in DNA: TGTGCCAGCAGTGAATCCACGGGGACACCGAACACTGAAGCTTTCTTT.

The chain recombines TRBV4-1 with TRBJ2-3, with 7 bases that match TRBD1. This CDR3 spans 14 amino acids. Germline assignment: CDR1 MGHRA and CDR2 YSYEKL. V gave up 0 bases and J gave up 4 bases; unmatched junction bases: 1. CDR3 protein: CASSQETGSDTQYF. The DNA for the CDR3 is TGCGCCAGCAGCCAAGAGACAGGGTCAGATACGCAGTATTTT.

V is TRBV5-1 and J is TRBJ2-1; 9 positions match TRBD1. After removal of 1 base from V and 4 bases from J, the junction contained 3 bases not matched to a gene. The germline gives CDR1 SGHRS, CDR2 YFSETQ. The CDR3 is 15 amino acids. The CDR3 protein is CASSLIGQGYNEQFF. CDR3 DNA: TGCGCCAGCAGCTTGATCGGACAGGGGTACAATGAGCAGTTCTTC.

The chain employs TRBV4-3 and TRBJ1-2; a possible D gene is TRBD1 (6 bases). V shed 1 base and J shed 8 bases, with 11 bases lying between them. CDR3 length equals 13 residues. Per germline, CDR1 LGHNA and CDR2 YSLEER. CDR3 coding DNA: TGCGCCAGCAGCCAAGTGGCGGACAGCGGCTACACCTTC. As protein: CASSQVADSGYTF.

This clone was counted a single time. The chain couples TRBV5-6 to TRBJ2-5, with 11 positions matching TRBD2. V gave up 4 bases and J gave up 4 bases; unmatched junction bases: 6. The CDR3 sequence is 15 residues long. Per germline, CDR1 SGHDT and CDR2 YYEEEE. The CDR3 sequence is CASSEGLAVVETQYF. The DNA of the CDR3 is TGTGCCAGCAGCGAGGGACTAGCGGTGGTAGAGACCCAGTACTTC.

V gene TRBV14 combines with J gene TRBJ2-2; D is uncertain. The CDR3 covers 13 residues. Trimming took 1 base from V and 7 from J, leaving 7 bases between them. Germline assignment: CDR1 SGHDN and CDR2 FVKESK. CDR3 sequence: CASSQVRLGELFF. The DNA of the CDR3 is TGTGCCAGCAGCCAAGTCCGTCTCGGGGAGCTGTTTTTT.